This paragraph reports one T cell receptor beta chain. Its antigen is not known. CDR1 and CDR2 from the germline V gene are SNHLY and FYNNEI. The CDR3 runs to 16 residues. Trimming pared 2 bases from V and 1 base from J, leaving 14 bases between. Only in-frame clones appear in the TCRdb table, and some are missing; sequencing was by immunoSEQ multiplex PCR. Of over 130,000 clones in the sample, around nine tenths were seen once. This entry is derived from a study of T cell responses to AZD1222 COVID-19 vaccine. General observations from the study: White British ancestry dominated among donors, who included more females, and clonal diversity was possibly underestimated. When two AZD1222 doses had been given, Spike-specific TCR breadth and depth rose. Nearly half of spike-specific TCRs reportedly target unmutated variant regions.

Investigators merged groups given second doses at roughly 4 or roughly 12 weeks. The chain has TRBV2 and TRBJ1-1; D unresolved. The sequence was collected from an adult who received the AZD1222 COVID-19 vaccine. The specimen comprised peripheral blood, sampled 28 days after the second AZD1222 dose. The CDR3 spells CASSERFISWNTEAFF. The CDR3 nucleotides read TGTGCCAGCAGTGAAAGGTTTATAAGTTGGAACACTGAAGCTTTCTTT.